The entry below describes one TCR beta chain. The data stem from a study of blood T cell repertoires in COVID-19. Sequencing used immunoSEQ multiplex PCR; TCRdb keeps in-frame clones, though not all of them. Of roughly 150,000 clones listed, 85% to 90% are singletons. Germline V CDR1 and CDR2: SEHNR, FQNEAQ (reference sequence). Trimming removed 1 base from V and 2 bases from J, with 15 bases in between. CDR3 length: 17 amino acids. The TCR originated in a woman aged 40-49 years with acute or convalescent COVID-19. The J gene is TRBJ2-1, the V gene TRBV7-9; D may be TRBD2 (5 bases). Sequenced sample: peripheral blood. The CDR3 loop reads CASSLGRRVATYNEQFF. For the CDR3, the DNA is TGTGCCAGCAGCTTAGGTCGGCGGGTGGCGACCTACAATGAGCAGTTCTTC.